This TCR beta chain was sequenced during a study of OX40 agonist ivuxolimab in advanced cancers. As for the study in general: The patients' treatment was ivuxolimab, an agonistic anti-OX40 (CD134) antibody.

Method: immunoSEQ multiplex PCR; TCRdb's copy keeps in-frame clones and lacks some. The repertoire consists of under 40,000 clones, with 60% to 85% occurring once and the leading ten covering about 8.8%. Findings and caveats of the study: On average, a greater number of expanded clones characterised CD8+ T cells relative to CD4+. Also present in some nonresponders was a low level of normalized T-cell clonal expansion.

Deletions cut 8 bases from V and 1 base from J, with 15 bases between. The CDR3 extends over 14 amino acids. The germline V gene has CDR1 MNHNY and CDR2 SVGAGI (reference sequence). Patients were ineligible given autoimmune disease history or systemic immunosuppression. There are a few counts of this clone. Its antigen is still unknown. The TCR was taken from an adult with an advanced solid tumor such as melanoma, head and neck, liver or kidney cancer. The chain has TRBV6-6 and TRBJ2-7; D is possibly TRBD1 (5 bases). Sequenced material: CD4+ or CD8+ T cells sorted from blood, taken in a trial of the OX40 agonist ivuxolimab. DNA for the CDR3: TGTGCCAGCCCTACTCTGCAGGGTTCCTACGAGCAGTACTTC. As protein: CASPTLQGSYEQYF.